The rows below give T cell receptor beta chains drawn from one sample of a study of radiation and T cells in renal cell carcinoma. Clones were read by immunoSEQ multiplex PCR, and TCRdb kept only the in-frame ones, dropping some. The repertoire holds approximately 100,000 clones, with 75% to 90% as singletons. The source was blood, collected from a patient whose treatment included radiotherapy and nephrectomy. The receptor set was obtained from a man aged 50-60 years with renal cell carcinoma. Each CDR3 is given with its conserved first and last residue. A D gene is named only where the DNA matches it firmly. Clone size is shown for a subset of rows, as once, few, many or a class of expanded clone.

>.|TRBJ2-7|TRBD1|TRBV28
TGTGCCAGCAGTTGGGTGAGGACAGGAACCTACGAGCAGTACTTC
CASSWVRTGTYEQYF
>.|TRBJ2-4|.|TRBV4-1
TGCGCCAGCAGCCAAGATCACACATTCCTGGGTGATGGCAAAAACATTCAGTACTTC
CASSQDHTFLGDGKNIQYF
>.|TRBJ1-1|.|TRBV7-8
TGTGCCAGCAGCTTAGCGTGGCAGTTGAACACTGAAGCTTTCTTT
CASSLAWQLNTEAFF
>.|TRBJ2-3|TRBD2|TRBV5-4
TGTGCCAGCAGCTTGGAACTAGCGGGGGGGCGGGTTGCAGATACGCAGTATTTT
CASSLELAGGRVADTQYF
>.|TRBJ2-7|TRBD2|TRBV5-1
TGCGCCAGCAGCTCGGGACTAGACCCCTACGAGCAGTACTTC
CASSSGLDPYEQYF
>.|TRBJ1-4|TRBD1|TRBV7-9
TGTGCCAGCAGCCGTGGACAGGGGGCCCGTTTAGATGAAAAACTGTTTTTT
CASSRGQGARLDEKLFF
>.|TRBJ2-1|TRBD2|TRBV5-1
TGCGCCAGCAGCCCGAGCGGGGGGGACTACAATGAGCAGTTCTTC
CASSPSGGDYNEQFF
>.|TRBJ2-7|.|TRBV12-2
TGTGCAAGTCGCTTAGTGAGGTCGTGGGGTCCTAACTCCTACGAGCAGTACTTC
CASRLVRSWGPNSYEQYF
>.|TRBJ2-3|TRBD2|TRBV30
TGTGCCTGGAGTGTACAGACTAGCGGAGATACGCAGTATTTT
CAWSVQTSGDTQYF
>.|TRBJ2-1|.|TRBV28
TGTGCCAGCAGTTTCAATGGCGTGGGTTTCTCCTACAATGAGCAGTTCTTC
CASSFNGVGFSYNEQFF
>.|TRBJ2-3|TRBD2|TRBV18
TGTGCCAGCTCACCACCGGGAGGGTCGGTAGATACGCAGTATTTT
CASSPPGGSVDTQYF
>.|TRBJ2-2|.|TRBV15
TGTGCCACCAGGGCCGGGTATGGCCCCGGGGAGCTGTTTTTT
CATRAGYGPGELFF
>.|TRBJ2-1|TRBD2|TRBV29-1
TGCAGCGTTGATCCGGCTAGCGGGATAAATGGGGAGCAGTTCTTC
CSVDPASGINGEQFF
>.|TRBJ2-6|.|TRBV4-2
TGTGCCAGCAGCCCTTACTCTGGGGCCAACGTCCTGACTTTC
CASSPYSGANVLTF
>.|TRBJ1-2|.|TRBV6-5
TGTGCCAGCAGACCTATAGAACCGCTACTTAGGGGCTACACCTTC
CASRPIEPLLRGYTF
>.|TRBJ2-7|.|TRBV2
TGTGCCAGCAGGACCACCTACGAGCAGTACTTC
CASRTTYEQYF
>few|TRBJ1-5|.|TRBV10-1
TGCGCCAGCAGTGAGTGGGGCGGTCAGCCCCAGCATTTT
CASSEWGGQPQHF
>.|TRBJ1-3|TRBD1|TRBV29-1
TGCAGCGTTGGTCAGGGGGATGGAAACACCATATATTTT
CSVGQGDGNTIYF
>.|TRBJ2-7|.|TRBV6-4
TGTGCCAGCAGTGTCTTACGGACCGTCCCCTACGAGCAGTACTTC
CASSVLRTVPYEQYF
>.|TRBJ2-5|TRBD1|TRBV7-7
TGTGCTAGCAGCACCGACAGGGGGCAGACCCAGTACTTC
CASSTDRGQTQYF
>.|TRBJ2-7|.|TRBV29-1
TGCAGCGTTGAAGGGCAGGGCCACTACGAGCAGTACTTC
CSVEGQGHYEQYF
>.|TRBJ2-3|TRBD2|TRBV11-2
TGTGCCAGCAGCTTAGAATGGTCCGGGGACTACACAGATACGCAGTATTTT
CASSLEWSGDYTDTQYF
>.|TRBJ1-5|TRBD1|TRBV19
TGTGCCAGTAGTCCCCCAGGACAGGGTTGGCAGCCCCAGCATTTT
CASSPPGQGWQPQHF
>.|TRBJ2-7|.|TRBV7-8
TGTGCCAGCAGCTTATCTCTACGCTACGAGCAGTACTTC
CASSLSLRYEQYF
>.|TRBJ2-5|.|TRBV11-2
TGTGCCAGCAGCTTAGATTCCGGCGCCCAGTACTTC
CASSLDSGAQYF
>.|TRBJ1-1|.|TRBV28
TGTGCCAGCAGTATTACAGGGACTGAAGCTTTCTTT
CASSITGTEAFF
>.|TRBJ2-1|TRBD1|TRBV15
TGTGCCACCAGCAGATACAGGGGGAGCTCCTACAATGAGCAGTTCTTC
CATSRYRGSSYNEQFF
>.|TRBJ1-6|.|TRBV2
TGTGCCAGCTGGGGACCGAGCTCCTATAATTCACCCCTCCACTTT
CASWGPSSYNSPLHF
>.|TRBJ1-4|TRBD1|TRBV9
TGTGCCAGCAGCCCCGGGACAGTTGGGGCGACTAATGAAAAACTGTTTTTT
CASSPGTVGATNEKLFF
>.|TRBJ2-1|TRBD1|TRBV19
TGTGCCAGCCGGGGGACAGGGTCCTACAATGAGCAGTTCTTC
CASRGTGSYNEQFF
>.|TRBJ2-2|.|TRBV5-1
TGCGCCAGCAGCTTGAGGGCCAGCGGAGCGAACACCGGGGAGCTGTTTTTT
CASSLRASGANTGELFF
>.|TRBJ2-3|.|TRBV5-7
TGTGCCAGCAGCTCGGGACTTCTAAGCACAGATACGCAGTATTTT
CASSSGLLSTDTQYF
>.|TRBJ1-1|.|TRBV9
TGTGCCAGCAGCGCGGACAGTGGGGTCGGTGAAGCTTTCTTT
CASSADSGVGEAFF
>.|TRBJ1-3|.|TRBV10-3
TGTGCCATCAGTGCGAGTAATGATGGAAACACCATATATTTT
CAISASNDGNTIYF
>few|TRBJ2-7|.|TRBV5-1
TGCGCCAGCAGCTTGGCCGGAGGCAGGTCCTACGAGCAGTACTTC
CASSLAGGRSYEQYF
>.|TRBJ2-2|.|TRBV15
TGTGCCACCAGCAGAGCGGGGGGCCAAACCGGGGAGCTGTTTTTT
CATSRAGGQTGELFF
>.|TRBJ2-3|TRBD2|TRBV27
TGTGCCAGCAGTTTACTAGCGGGAGTGAGCACAGATACGCAGTATTTT
CASSLLAGVSTDTQYF
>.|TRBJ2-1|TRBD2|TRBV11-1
TGTGCCAGCAGCCGAAGCGGGGCCTACAATGAGCAGTTCTTC
CASSRSGAYNEQFF
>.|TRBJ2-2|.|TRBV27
TGTGCCAGCACCGCGACAGGAAACACGAACACCGGGGAGCTGTTTTTT
CASTATGNTNTGELFF
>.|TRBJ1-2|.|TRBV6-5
TGTGCCAGCAGTTCCCAGCGGGACTATGGCTACACCTTC
CASSSQRDYGYTF
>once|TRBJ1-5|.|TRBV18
TGTGCCAGCTCACCAAACGACGGACAGCCCCAGCATTTT
CASSPNDGQPQHF
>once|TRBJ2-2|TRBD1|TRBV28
TGTGCCAGCAGTCCCCCCCGCCAGGGGGCCGGGGAGCTGTTTTTT
CASSPPRQGAGELFF
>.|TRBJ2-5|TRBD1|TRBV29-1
TGCTGTTCTGGGACAGTCCAAGAGACCCAGTACTTC
CCSGTVQETQYF
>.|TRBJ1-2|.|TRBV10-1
TGCGCCAGCAGTGATGCGGGGACCTACACCTTC
CASSDAGTYTF
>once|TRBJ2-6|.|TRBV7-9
TGTGCCAGCAGCTTAGCTGGGGCCAACGTCCTGACTTTC
CASSLAGANVLTF
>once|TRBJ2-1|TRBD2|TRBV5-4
TGTGCCAGCAGCTTGGGTGGACTAGCGGGGTACAATGAGCAGTTCTTC
CASSLGGLAGYNEQFF
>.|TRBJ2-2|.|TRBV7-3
TGTGCCAGCAGCTTAATATGGGACGGGGAGCTGTTTTTT
CASSLIWDGELFF